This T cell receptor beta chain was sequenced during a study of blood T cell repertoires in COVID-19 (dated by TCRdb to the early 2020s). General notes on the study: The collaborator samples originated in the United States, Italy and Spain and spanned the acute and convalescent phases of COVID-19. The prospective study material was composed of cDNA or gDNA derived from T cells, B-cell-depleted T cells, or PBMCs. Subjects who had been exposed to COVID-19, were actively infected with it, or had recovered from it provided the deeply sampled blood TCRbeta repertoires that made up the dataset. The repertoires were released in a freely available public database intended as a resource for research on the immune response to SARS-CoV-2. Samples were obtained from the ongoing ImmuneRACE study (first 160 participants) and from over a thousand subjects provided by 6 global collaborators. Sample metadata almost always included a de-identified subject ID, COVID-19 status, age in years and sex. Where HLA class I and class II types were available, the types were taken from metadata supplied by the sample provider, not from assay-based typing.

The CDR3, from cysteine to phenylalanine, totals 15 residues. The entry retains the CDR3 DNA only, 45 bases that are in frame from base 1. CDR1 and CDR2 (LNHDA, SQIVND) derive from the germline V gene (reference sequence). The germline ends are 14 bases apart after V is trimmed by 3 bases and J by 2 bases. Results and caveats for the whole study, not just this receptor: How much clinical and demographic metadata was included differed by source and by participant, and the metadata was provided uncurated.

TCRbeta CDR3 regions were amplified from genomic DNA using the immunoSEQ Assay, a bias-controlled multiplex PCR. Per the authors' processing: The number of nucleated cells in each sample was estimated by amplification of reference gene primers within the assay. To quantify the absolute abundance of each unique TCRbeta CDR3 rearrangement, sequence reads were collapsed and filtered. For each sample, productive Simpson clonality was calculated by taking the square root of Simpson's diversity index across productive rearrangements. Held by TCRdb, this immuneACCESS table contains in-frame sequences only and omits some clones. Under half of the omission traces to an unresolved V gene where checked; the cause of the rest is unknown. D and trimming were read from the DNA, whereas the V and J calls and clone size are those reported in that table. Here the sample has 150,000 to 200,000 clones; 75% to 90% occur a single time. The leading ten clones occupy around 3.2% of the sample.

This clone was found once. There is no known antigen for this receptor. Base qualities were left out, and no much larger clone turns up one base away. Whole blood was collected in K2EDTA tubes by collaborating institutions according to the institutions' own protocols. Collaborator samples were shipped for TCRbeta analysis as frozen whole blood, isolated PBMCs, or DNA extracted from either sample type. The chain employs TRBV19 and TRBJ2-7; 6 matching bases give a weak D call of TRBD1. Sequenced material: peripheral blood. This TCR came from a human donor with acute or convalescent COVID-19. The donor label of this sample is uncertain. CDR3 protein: CASSIRQGIPYEQYF. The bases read TGTGCCAGTAGTATTAGGCAGGGGATACCCTACGAGCAGTACTTC.